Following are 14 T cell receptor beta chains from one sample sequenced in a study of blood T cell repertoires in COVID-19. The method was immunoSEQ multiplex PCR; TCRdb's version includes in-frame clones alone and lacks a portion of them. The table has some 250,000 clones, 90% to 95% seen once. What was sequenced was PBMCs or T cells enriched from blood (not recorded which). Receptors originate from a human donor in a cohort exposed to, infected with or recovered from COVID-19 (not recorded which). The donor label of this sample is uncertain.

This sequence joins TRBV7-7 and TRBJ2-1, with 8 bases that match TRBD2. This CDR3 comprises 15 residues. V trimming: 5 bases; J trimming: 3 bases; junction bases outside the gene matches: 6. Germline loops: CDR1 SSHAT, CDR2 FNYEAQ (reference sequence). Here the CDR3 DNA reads TGTGCCAGCAGCCCAGATAGCGGGATCTACAATGAGCAGTTCTTC. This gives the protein CASSPDSGIYNEQFF.

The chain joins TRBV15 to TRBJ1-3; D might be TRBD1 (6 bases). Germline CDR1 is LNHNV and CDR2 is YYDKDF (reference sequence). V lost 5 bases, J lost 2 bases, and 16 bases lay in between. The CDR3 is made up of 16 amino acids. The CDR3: CATSSWTDIAGNTIYF. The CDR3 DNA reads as TGTGCCACCAGCTCCTGGACAGATATTGCTGGAAACACCATATATTTT.

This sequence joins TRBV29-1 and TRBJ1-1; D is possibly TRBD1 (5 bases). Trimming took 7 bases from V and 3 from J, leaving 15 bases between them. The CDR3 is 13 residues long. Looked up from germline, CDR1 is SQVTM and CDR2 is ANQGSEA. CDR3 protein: CSAQGGGDTEAFF. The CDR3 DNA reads TGCAGCGCCCAGGGAGGCGGGGACACTGAAGCTTTCTTT.

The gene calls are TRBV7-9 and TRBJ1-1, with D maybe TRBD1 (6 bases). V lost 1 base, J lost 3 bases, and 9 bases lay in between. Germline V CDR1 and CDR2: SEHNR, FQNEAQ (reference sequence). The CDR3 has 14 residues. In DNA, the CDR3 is TGTGCCAGCAGCTTAGTGGGGGCCTACACTGAAGCTTTCTTT. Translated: CASSLVGAYTEAFF. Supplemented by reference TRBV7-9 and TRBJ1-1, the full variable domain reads DTGVSQNPRHKITKRGQNVTFRCDPISEHNRLYWYRQTLGQGPEFLTYFQNEAQLEKSRLLSDRFSAERPKGSFSTLEIQRTEQGDSAMYLCASSLVGAYTEAFFGQGTRLTVV.

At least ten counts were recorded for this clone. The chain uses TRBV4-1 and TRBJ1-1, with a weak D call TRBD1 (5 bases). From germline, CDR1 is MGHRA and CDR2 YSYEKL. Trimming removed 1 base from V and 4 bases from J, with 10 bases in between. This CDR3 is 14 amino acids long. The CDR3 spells CASSQGRGGTEAFF. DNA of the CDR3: TGCGCCAGCAGCCAAGGGAGGGGTGGCACTGAAGCTTTCTTT.

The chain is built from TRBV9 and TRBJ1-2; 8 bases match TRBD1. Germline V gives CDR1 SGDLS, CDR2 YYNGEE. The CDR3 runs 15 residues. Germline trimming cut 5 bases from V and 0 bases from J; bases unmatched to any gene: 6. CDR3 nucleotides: TGTGCCAGCAGGGGACAGGCGGGAGCTAACTATGGCTACACCTTC. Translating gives CASRGQAGANYGYTF.

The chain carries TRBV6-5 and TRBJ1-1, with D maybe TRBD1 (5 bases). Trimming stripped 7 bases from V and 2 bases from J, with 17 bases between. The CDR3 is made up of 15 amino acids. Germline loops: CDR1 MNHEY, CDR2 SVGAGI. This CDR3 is CASMTGGGGNTEAFF. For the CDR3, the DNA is TGTGCCAGCATGACCGGGGGAGGTGGAAACACTGAAGCTTTCTTT.

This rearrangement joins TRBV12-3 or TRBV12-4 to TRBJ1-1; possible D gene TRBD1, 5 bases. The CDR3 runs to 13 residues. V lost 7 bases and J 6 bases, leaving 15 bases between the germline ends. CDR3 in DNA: TGTGCCAGCAACCCCTCCGGGGGTGCTGAAGCTTTCTTT. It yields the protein CASNPSGGAEAFF.

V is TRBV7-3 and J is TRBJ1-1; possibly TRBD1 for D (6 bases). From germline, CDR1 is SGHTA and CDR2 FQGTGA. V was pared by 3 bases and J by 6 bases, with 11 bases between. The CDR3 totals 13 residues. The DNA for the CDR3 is TGTGCCAGCAGCTTTGCGGGGGCTTCTGAAGCTTTCTTT. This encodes CASSFAGASEAFF.

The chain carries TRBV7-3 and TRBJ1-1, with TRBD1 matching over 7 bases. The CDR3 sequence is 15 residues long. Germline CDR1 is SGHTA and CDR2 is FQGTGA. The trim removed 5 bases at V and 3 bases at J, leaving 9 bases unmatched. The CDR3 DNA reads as TGTGCCAGCAGCCCTTACAGGGGAGGTGACACTGAAGCTTTCTTT. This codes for CASSPYRGGDTEAFF.

CDR3: CASSLGWGGLGTRRQETQYF. The DNA of the CDR3 is TGTGCCAGCAGCTTAGGTTGGGGGGGCTTAGGAACCCGGAGACAAGAGACCCAGTACTTC. The rearrangement joins TRBV11-3 to TRBJ2-5, with a possible D match to TRBD2 (7 bases). The germline gives CDR1 SGHNT, CDR2 YENEEA. V lost 1 base, J lost 2 bases, and 26 bases lay in between. The CDR3 covers 20 residues.

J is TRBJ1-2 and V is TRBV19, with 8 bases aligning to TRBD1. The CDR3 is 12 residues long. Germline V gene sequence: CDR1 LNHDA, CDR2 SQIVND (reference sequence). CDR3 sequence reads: CAIDRGYYGYTF. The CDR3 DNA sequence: TGTGCGATCGACAGGGGTTACTATGGCTACACCTTC.

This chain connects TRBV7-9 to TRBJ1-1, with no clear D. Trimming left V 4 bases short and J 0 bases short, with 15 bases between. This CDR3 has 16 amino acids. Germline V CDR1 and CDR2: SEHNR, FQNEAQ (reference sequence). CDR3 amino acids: CASSSHLAIVNTEAFF. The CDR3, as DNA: TGTGCCAGCAGCTCCCACCTCGCGATCGTGAACACTGAAGCTTTCTTT.

As DNA, the CDR3 is TGTGCCTGGATTTCTAAACAGGGGGACTATGGCTACACCTTC. It encodes CAWISKQGDYGYTF. The chain joins TRBV30 to TRBJ1-2, with 8 bases aligning to TRBD1. V trimming: 4 bases; J trimming: 3 bases; junction bases outside the gene matches: 7. This CDR3 has 14 residues. Germline V CDR1 and CDR2: GTSNPN, SVGIG (reference sequence).